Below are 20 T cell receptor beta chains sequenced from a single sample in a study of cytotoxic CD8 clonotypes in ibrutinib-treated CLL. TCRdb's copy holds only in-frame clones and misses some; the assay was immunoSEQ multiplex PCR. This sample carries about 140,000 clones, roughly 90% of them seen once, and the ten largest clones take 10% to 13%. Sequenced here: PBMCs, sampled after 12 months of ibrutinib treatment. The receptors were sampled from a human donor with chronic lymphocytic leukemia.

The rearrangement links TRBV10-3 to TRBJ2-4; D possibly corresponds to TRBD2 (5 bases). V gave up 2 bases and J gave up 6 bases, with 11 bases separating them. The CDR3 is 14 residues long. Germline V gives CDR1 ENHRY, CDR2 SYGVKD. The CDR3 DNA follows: TGTGCCATCAGTGAGGACCAACTAGGAAACATTCAGTACTTC. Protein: CAISEDQLGNIQYF.

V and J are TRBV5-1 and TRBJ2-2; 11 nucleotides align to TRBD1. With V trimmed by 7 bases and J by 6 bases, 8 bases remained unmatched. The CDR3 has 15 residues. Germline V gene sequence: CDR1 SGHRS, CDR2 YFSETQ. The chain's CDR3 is CASSGQGAHPGELFF. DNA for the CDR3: TGCGCCAGCTCCGGACAGGGGGCACACCCCGGGGAGCTGTTTTTT.

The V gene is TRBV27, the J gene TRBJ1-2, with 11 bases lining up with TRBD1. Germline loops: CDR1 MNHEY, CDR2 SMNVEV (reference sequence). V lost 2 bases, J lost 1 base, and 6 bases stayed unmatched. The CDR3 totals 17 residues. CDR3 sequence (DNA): TGTGCCAGCAGTTTAGGTTGGGGACAGGGGGTTAACTATGGCTACACCTTC. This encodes CASSLGWGQGVNYGYTF.

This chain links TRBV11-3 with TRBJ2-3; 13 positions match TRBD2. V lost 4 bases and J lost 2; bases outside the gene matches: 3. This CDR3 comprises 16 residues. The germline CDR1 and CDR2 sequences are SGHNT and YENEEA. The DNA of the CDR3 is TGTGCCAGCAGCTCGGGACTAGCGGGACACACAGATACGCAGTATTTT. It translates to CASSSGLAGHTDTQYF. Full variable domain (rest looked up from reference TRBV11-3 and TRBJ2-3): EAGVVQSPRYKIIEKKQPVAFWCNPISGHNTLYWYLQNLGQGPELLIRYENEEAVDDSQLPKDRFSAERLKGVDSTLKIQPAELGDSAVYLCASSSGLAGHTDTQYFGPGTRLTVL.

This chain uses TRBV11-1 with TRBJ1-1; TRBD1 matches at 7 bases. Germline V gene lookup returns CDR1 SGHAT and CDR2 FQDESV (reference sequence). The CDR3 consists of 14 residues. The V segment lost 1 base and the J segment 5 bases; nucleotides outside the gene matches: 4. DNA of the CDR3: TGTGCCAGCAGCTTAGATGACAGGGATACTGAAGCTTTCTTT. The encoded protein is CASSLDDRDTEAFF. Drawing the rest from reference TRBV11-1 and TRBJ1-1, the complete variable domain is EAEVAQSPRYKITEKSQAVAFWCDPISGHATLYWYRQILGQGPELLVQFQDESVVDDSQLPKDRFSAERLKGVDSTLKIQPAELGDSAMYLCASSLDDRDTEAFFGQGTRLTVV.

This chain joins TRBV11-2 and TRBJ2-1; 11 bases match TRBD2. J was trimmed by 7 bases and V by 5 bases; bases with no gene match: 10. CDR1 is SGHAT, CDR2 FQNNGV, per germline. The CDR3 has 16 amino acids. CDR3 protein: CASSPSGSGRGNEQFF. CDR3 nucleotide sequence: TGTGCCAGCAGCCCCTCGGGTAGCGGGAGGGGGAATGAGCAGTTCTTC.

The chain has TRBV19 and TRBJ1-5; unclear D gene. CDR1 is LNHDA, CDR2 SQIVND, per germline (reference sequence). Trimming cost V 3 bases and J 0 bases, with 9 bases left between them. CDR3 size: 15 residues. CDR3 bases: TGTGCCAGTAGTATCCGCGGGTTTAGCAATCAGCCCCAGCATTTT. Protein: CASSIRGFSNQPQHF.

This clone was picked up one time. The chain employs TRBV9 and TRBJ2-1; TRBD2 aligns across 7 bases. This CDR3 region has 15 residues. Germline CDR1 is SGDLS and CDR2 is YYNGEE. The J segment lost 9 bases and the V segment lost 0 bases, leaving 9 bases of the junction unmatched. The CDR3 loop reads CASSVVLTSDGEQFF. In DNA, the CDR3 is TGTGCCAGCAGCGTAGTTCTTACTAGCGATGGTGAGCAGTTCTTC. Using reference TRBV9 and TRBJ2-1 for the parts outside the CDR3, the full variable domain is DSGVTQTPKHLITATGQRVTLRCSPRSGDLSVYWYQQSLDQGLQFLIQYYNGEERAKGNILERFSAQQFPDLHSELNLSSLELGDSALYFCASSVVLTSDGEQFFGPGTRLTVL.

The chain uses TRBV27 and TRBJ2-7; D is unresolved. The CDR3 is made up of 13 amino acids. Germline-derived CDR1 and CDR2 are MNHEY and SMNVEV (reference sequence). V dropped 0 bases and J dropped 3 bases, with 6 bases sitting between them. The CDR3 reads CASSLSFSYEQYF. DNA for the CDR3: TGTGCCAGCAGTTTATCTTTCAGCTACGAGCAGTACTTC.

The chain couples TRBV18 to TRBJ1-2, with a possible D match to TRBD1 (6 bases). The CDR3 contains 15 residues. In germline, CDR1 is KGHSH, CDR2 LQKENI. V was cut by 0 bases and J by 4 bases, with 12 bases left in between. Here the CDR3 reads CASSPPGGRGYGYTF. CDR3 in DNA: TGTGCCAGCTCACCACCCGGGGGGCGCGGCTATGGCTACACCTTC. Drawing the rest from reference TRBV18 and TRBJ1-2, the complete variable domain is NAGVMQNPRHLVRRRGQEARLRCSPMKGHSHVYWYRQLPEEGLKFMVYLQKENIIDESGMPKERFSAEFPKEGPSILRIQQVVRGDSAAYFCASSPPGGRGYGYTFGSGTRLTVV.

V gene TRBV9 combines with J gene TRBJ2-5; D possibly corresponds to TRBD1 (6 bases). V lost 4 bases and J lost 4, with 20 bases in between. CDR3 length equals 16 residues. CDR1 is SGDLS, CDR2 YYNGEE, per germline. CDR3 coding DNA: TGTGCCAGCAGCACAAGCCACAGGGTTGACGGAGAGACCCAGTACTTC. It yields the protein CASSTSHRVDGETQYF. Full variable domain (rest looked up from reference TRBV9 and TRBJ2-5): DSGVTQTPKHLITATGQRVTLRCSPRSGDLSVYWYQQSLDQGLQFLIQYYNGEERAKGNILERFSAQQFPDLHSELNLSSLELGDSALYFCASSTSHRVDGETQYFGPGTRLLVL.

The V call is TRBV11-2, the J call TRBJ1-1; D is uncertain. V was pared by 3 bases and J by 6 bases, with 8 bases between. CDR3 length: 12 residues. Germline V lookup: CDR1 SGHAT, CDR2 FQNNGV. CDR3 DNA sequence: TGTGCCAGCAGCTTGGACCACGCTGAAGCTTTCTTT. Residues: CASSLDHAEAFF.

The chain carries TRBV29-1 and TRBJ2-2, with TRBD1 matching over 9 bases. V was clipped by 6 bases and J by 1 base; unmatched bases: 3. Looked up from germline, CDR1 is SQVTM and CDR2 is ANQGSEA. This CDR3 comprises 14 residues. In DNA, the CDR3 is TGCAGCGTCCCGGGACAGGGGAACACCGGGGAGCTGTTTTTT. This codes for CSVPGQGNTGELFF.

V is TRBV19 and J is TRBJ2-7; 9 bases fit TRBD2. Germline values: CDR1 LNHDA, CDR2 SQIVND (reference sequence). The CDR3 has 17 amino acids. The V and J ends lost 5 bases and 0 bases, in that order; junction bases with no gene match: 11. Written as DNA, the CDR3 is TGTGCCAGTAGTGTTAGCGGGAGCCAAACCGTCTCCTACGAGCAGTACTTC. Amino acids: CASSVSGSQTVSYEQYF.

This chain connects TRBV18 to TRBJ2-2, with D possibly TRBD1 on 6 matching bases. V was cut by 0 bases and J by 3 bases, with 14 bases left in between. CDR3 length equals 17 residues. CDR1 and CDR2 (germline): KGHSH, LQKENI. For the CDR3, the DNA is TGTGCCAGCTCACCACCGAATGTGGCAGGGGACACCGGGGAGCTGTTTTTT. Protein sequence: CASSPPNVAGDTGELFF.

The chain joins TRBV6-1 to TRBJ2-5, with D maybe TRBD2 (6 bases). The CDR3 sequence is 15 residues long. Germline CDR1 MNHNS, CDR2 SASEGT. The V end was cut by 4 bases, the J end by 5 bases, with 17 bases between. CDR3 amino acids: CASSGLGDGGETQYF. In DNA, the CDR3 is TGTGCCAGCAGTGGATTGGGGGACGGAGGGGAGACCCAGTACTTC.

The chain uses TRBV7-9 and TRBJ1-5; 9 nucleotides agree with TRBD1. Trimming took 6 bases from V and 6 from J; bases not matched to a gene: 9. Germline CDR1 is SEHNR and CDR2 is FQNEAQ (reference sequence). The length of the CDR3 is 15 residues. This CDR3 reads CASSWDGTGPQPQHF. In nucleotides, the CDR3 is TGTGCCAGCAGTTGGGACGGGACAGGGCCTCAGCCCCAGCATTTT.

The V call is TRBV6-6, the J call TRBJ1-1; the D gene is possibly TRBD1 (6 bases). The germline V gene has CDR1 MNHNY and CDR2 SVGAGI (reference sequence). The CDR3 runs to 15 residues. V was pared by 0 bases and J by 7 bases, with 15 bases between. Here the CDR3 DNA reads TGTGCCAGCAGTTACTCCAGGGGACACCCTGGTGAAGCTTTCTTT. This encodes CASSYSRGHPGEAFF.

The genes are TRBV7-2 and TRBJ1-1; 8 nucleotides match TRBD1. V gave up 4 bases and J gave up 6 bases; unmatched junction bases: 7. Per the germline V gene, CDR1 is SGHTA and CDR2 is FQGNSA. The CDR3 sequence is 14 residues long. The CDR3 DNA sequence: TGTGCCAGCAGCTCACAGGGGGGGCCCGCTGAAGCTTTCTTT. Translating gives CASSSQGGPAEAFF.

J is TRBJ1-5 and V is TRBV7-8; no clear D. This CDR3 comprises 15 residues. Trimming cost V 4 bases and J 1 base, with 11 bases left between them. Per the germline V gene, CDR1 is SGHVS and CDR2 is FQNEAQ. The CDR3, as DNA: TGTGCCAGCAGCTGGGAGGTGGGCAGCAATCAGCCCCAGCATTTT. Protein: CASSWEVGSNQPQHF.